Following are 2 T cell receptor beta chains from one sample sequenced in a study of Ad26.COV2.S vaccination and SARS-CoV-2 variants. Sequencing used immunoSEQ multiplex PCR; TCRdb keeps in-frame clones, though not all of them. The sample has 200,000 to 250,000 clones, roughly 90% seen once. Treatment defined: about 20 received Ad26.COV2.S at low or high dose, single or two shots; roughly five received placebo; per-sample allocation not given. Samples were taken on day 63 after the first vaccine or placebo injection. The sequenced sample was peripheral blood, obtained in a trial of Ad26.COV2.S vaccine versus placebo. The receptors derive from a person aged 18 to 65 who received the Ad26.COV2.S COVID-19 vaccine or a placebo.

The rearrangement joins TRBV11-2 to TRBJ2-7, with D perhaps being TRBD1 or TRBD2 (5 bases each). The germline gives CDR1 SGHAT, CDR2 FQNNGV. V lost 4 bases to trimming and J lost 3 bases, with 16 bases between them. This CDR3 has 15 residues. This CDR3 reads CASSSEEDKLYEQYF. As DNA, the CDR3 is TGTGCCAGCAGCTCAGAGGAGGACAAACTCTACGAGCAGTACTTC.

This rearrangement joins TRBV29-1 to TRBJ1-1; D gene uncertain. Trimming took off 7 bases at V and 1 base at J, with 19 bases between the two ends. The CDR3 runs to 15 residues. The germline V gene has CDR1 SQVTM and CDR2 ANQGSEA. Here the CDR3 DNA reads TGCAGCGGAGCCTGGACGGTGAGGCCGAACACTGAAGCTTTCTTT. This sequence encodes CSGAWTVRPNTEAFF.